This TCR beta chain originates from a study of shared clonotypes between healthy human individuals. Turning to the study itself: Every donor yielded three CD4 naive, three CD4 memory, two CD8 naive and one CD8 memory plate.

Donation came from healthy HIV-negative adults that had no recent acute infections or vaccinations. Germline values: CDR1 SGDLS, CDR2 YYNGEE. The CDR3 totals 17 residues. V shed 2 bases, J shed 1 base, and the junction held 5 bases outside the gene matches. General study points: Clonotype sharing among the donors was expected to vary with sequencing depth.

Points on this clone: Its antigen is currently unknown.

In the original processing: Filtering differed because ImmunoSEQ produced junction-only sequences that carried no quality scores. This table comes from immunoSEQ multiplex PCR, and its TCRdb copy is limited to in-frame clones, with some not included. V and J calls and clone size come straight from that table; D and trimming were deduced from the DNA. The top ten hold 0.36% of the sample, which has 1,400,000 or so clones, 98% to 99% seen once. The TCR was taken from a man aged 30-40 years in good health. The rearrangement joins TRBV9 to TRBJ2-6; 8 bases map to TRBD1. Sequencing was performed on naive CD4+ T cells sorted from blood. The subset here: CD45RA+ positively selected. In nucleotides, the CDR3 is TGTGCCAGCAGCGTCCGACAGGGGCCTTCTGGGGCCAACGTCCTGACTTTC. Encoded protein: CASSVRQGPSGANVLTF.